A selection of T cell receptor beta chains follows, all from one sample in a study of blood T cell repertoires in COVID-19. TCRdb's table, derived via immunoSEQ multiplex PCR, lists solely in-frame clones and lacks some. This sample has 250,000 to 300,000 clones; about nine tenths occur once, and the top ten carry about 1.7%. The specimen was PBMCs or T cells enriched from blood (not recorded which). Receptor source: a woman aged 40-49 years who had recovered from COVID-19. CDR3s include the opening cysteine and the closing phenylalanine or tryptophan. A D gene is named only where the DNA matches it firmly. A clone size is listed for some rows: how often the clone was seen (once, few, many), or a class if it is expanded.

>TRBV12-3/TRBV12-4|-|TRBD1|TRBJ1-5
TGTGCCAGCACCTTAGGACAGGATCAGCCCCAGCATTTT
CASTLGQDQPQHF
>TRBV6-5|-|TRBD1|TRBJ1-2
TGTGCCAGCGCAGAGGGGGCGGTTGTGTACTATGGCTACACCTTC
CASAEGAVVYYGYTF
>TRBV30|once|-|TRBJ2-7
TGTGCCTGGAGGGCCGGAGGACCCGGACCCGAGCAGTACTTC
CAWRAGGPGPEQYF
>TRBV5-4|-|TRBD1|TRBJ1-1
TGTGCCAGCAGCCTGGACAGGAGGAACACTGAAGCTTTCTTT
CASSLDRRNTEAFF
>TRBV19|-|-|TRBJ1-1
TGTGCCAGTAGTCCGGAGGTTGGGAGGAACACTGAAGCTTTCTTT
CASSPEVGRNTEAFF
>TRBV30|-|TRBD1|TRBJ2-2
TGTGCCTGTAAGACAGGGTCGAACACCGGGGAGCTGTTTTTT
CACKTGSNTGELFF
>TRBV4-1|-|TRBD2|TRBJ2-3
TGCGCCAGCAGCCAAGAGAAATCTAGCGGGGGGGCAGATACGCAGTATTTT
CASSQEKSSGGADTQYF
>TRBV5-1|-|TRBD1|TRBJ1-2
TGCGCCAGCAGTCCGGGACAGACGGACTATGGCTACACCTTC
CASSPGQTDYGYTF
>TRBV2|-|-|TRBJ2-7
TGTGCCAGCAGTGATGGGGGCCACGAGCAGTACTTC
CASSDGGHEQYF
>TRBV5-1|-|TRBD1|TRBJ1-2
TGCGCCAGCAGCTTGGAAGTCCAGGGGGCGCGAGGCTACACCTTC
CASSLEVQGARGYTF
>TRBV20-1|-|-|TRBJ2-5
TGCAGTGCTAACCGGGAGACCCAGTACTTC
CSANRETQYF
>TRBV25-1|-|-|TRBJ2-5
TGTGCCAGCAGTGAATCGGGAGATAGGGAAGAGACCCAGTACTTC
CASSESGDREETQYF